The 7 T cell receptor beta chains given below trace back to one sample, sequenced in a study of blood T cell repertoires in COVID-19. Generated by immunoSEQ multiplex PCR, the TCRdb table keeps only in-frame clones and is missing some. The sample lists approximately 91,000 clones, 60% to 85% occurring once. Sample: peripheral blood. These TCRs come from a woman over 75 with acute or convalescent COVID-19.

This sequence joins TRBV7-8 and TRBJ2-1; TRBD2 agrees at 8 bases. V dropped 1 base and J dropped 7; count of bases not matched to a gene: 6. Per germline, CDR1 SGHVS and CDR2 FQNEAQ. The CDR3 length is 15 residues. CDR3 nucleotides: TGTGCCAGCAGCTTAGTTAGCGGGGTCTGGAATGAGCAGTTCTTC. Protein: CASSLVSGVWNEQFF.

The chain carries TRBV4-3 and TRBJ2-3, with a tentative D call TRBD1 (5 bases). The CDR3 consists of 18 residues. The germline V and J ends were trimmed by 0 bases and 4 bases, with 20 bases remaining between them. CDR1 LGHNA and CDR2 YSLEER come from the germline V gene. This CDR3 reads CASSQDPPGNVRPDTQYF. The CDR3 bases are TGCGCCAGCAGCCAAGATCCCCCAGGGAACGTTAGGCCAGATACGCAGTATTTT.

The rearrangement joins TRBV28 to TRBJ2-7; 7 bases are shared with TRBD1. From germline, CDR1 is MDHEN and CDR2 SYDVKM. The length of the CDR3 is 15 residues. Losses at the gene ends were 6 bases for V and 3 bases for J; bases not matched to a gene: 11. The CDR3 sequence: CASRDQGGGSYEQYF. The CDR3 coding sequence is TGTGCCAGCAGAGACCAAGGGGGCGGTAGCTACGAGCAGTACTTC.

The V gene is TRBV7-2, the J gene TRBJ1-1, with a tentative D call TRBD1 (6 bases). The CDR3 consists of 13 residues. The germline V gene has CDR1 SGHTA and CDR2 FQGNSA. The V end was cut by 6 bases, the J end by 4 bases, with 12 bases between. The CDR3 spells CASREQGRTEAFF. The CDR3 DNA is TGTGCCAGCAGGGAACAGGGACGCACTGAAGCTTTCTTT.

The table lists this clone with a count of one. The chain employs TRBV29-1 and TRBJ1-4, with D possibly matching TRBD1 (5 bases). This CDR3 contains 13 residues. From germline, CDR1 is SQVTM and CDR2 ANQGSEA. The V and J ends lost 4 bases and 7 bases respectively, with 13 bases between them. The CDR3 sequence: CSVGREVGEKLFF. The CDR3 nucleotides read TGCAGCGTTGGCAGGGAAGTTGGTGAAAAACTGTTTTTT.

The chain has TRBV3-1 (or the pseudogene TRBV3-2) and TRBJ1-1, with D perhaps TRBD1 (6 bases). The CDR3 consists of 15 residues. Germline values: CDR1 LGHDT, CDR2 YNNKEL (reference sequence). V was trimmed by 0 bases and J by 6 bases, leaving 14 bases between them. The CDR3 protein is CASSQEFRGNPEAFF. The DNA of the CDR3 is TGTGCCAGCAGCCAAGAGTTCAGGGGAAATCCTGAAGCTTTCTTT.

The V gene is TRBV7-2, the J gene TRBJ1-1; perhaps TRBD1 as D (6 bases). CDR1 and CDR2 from the germline V gene are SGHTA and FQGNSA. CDR3 size: 15 residues. Trimming shortened V by 1 base and J by 0 bases, and 9 bases separated the two germline ends. The CDR3 spells CASSLGAGVNTEAFF. In nucleotides, the CDR3 is TGTGCCAGCAGCTTAGGGGCAGGGGTGAACACTGAAGCTTTCTTT.